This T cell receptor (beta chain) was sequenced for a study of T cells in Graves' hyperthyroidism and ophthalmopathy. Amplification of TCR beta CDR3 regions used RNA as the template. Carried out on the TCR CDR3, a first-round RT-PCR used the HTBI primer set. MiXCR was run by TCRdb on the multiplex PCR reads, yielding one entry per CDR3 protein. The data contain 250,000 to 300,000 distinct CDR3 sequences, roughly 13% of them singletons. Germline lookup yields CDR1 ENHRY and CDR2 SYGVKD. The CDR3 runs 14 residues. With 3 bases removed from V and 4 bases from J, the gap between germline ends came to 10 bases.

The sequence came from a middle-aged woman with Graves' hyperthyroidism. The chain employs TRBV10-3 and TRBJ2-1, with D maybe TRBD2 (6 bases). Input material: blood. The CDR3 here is CAISDGTGYNEQFF. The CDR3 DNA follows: TGTGCCATCAGTGACGGGACTGGATACAATGAGCAGTTCTTC.